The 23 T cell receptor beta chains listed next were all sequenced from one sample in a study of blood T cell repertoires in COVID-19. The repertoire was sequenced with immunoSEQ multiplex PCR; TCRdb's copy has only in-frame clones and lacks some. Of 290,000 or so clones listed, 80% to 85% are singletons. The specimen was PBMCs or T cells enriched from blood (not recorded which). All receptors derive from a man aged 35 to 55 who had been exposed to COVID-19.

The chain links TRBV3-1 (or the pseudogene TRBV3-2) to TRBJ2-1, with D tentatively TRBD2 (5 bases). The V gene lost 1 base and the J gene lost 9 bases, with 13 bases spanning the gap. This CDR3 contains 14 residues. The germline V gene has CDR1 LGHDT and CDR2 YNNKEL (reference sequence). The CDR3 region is CASSQGGSSGEQFF. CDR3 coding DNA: TGTGCCAGCAGCCAAGGAGGATCGAGCGGTGAGCAGTTCTTC.

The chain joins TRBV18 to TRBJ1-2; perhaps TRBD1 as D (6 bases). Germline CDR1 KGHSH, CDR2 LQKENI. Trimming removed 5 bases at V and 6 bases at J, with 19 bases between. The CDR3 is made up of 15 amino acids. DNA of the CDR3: TGTGCCAGCTCAGACAGGACAGATCCGGGTGATGGCTACACCTTC. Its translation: CASSDRTDPGDGYTF.

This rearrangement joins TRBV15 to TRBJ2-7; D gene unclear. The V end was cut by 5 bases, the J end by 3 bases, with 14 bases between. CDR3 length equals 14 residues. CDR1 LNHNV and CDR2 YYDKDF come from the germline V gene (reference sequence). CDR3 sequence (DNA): TGTGCCACCAGCCCACGACACGGTAACTACGAGCAGTACTTC. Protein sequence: CATSPRHGNYEQYF. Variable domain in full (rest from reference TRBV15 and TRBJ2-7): DAMVIQNPRYQVTQFGKPVTLSCSQTLNHNVMYWYQQKSSQAPKLLFHYYDKDFNNEADTPDNFQSRRPNTSFCFLDIRSPGLGDTAMYLCATSPRHGNYEQYFGPGTRLTVT.

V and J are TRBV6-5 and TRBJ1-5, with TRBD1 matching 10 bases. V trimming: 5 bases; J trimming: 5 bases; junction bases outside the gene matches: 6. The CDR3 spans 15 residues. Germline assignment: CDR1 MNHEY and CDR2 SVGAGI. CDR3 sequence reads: CASSRDRGPDQPQHF. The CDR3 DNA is TGTGCCAGCAGTAGAGACAGGGGGCCCGATCAGCCCCAGCATTTT.

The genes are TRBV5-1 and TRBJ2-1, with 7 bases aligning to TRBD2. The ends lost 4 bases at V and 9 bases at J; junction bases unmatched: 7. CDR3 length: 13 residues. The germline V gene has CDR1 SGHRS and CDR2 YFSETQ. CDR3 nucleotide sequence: TGCGCCAGCAGCGGAAGACTAGCAACTGAGCAGTTCTTC. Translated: CASSGRLATEQFF. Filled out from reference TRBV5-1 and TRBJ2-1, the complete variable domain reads KAGVTQTPRYLIKTRGQQVTLSCSPISGHRSVSWYQQTPGQGLQFLFEYFSETQRNKGNFPGRFSGRQFSNSRSEMNVSTLELGDSALYLCASSGRLATEQFFGPGTRLTVL.

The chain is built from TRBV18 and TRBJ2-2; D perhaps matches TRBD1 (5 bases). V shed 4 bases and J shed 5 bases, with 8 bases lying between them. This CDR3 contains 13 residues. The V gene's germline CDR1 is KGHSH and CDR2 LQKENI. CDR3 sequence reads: CASSQAGTGELFF. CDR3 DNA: TGTGCCAGCTCACAAGCAGGGACCGGGGAGCTGTTTTTT.

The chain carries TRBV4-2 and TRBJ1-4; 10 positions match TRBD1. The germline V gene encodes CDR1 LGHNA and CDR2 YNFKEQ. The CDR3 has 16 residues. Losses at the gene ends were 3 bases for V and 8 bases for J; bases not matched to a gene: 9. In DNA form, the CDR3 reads TGTGCCAGCAGCCAGGGGGCGGGACAGGGGAACGAAAAACTGTTTTTT. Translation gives CASSQGAGQGNEKLFF.

This CDR3 reads CAISERGPRHNEQFF. As DNA, the CDR3 is TGTGCCATCAGTGAGAGAGGGCCCCGTCACAATGAGCAGTTCTTC. The rearrangement joins TRBV10-3 to TRBJ2-1; possible D gene TRBD2, 5 bases. Germline V gives CDR1 ENHRY, CDR2 SYGVKD. Trimming removed 2 bases from V and 5 bases from J, with 13 bases in between. This CDR3 region has 15 residues.

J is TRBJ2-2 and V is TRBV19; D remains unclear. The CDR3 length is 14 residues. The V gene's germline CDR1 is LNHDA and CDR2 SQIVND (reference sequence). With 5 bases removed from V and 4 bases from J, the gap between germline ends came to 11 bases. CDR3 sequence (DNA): TGTGCCAGTAGTGCCCACCGGGTCACCGGGGAGCTGTTTTTT. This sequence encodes CASSAHRVTGELFF.

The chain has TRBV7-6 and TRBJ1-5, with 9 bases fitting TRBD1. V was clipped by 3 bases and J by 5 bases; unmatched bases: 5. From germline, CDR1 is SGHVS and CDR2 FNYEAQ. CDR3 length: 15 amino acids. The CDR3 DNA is TGTGCCAGCAGCTTGGGACAGGGTGGTCATCAGCCCCAGCATTTT. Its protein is CASSLGQGGHQPQHF.

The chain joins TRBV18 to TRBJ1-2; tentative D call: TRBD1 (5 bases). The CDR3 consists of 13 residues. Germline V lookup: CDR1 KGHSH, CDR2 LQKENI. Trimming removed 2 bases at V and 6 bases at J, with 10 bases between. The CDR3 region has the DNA TGTGCCAGCTCACCATCGGGAGGGGATGGCTACACCTTC. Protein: CASSPSGGDGYTF.

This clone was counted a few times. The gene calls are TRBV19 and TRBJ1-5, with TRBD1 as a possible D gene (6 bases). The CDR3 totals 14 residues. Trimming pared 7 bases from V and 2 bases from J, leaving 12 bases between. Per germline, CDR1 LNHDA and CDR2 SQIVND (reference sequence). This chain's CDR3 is CASNTQGRNQPQHF. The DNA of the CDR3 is TGTGCCAGTAACACACAGGGACGCAATCAGCCCCAGCATTTT.

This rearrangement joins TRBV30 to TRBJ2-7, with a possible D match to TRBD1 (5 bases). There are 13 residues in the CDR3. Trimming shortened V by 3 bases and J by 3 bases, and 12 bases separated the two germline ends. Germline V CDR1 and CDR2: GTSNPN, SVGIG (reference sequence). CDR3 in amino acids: CAWRTPGNYEQYF. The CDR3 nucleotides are TGTGCCTGGAGAACCCCAGGGAACTACGAGCAGTACTTC. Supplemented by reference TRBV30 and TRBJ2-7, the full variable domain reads SQTIHQWPATLVQPVGSPLSLECTVEGTSNPNLYWYRQAAGRGLQLLFYSVGIGQISSEVPQNLSASRPQDRQFILSSKKLLLSDSGFYLCAWRTPGNYEQYFGPGTRLTVT.

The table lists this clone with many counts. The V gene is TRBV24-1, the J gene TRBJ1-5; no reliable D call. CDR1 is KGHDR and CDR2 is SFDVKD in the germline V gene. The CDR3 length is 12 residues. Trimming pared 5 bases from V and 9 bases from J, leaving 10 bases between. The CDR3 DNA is TGTGCCACCAGTGTAGCCGGCGGGCCCCAGCATTTT. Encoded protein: CATSVAGGPQHF.

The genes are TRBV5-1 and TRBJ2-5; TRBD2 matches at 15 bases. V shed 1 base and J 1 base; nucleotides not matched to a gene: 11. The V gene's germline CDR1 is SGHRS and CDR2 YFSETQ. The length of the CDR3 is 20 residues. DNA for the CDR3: TGCGCCAGCAGCTTGTTTTGGACTAGCGGGAGGGCCGAATTCCAAGAGACCCAGTACTTC. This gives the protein CASSLFWTSGRAEFQETQYF.

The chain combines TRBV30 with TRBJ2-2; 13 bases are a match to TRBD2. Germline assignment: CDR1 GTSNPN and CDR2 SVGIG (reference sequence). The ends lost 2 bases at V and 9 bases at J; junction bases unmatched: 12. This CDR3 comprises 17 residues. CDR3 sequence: CAWSNFWTSGSFRELFF. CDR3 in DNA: TGTGCCTGGAGTAACTTCTGGACTAGCGGGAGTTTTAGGGAGCTGTTTTTT.

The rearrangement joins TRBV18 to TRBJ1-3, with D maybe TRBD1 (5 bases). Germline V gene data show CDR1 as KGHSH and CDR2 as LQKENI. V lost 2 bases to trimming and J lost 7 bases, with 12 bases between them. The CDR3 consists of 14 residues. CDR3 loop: CASSPETVKNTIYF. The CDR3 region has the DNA TGTGCCAGCTCACCAGAGACAGTAAAGAACACCATATATTTT.

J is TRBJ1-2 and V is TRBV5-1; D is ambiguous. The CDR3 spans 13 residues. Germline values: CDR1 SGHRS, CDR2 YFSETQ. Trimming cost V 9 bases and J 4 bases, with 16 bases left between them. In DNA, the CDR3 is TGCGCCACCTCGGAGGACGGAAGCTATGGCTACACCTTC. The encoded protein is CATSEDGSYGYTF.

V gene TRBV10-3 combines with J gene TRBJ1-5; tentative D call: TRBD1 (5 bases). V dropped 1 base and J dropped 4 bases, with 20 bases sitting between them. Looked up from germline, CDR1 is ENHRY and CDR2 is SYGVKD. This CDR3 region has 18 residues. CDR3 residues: CAISELAGQVRGNQPQHF. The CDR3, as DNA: TGTGCCATCAGTGAGTTAGCGGGGCAGGTTAGGGGTAATCAGCCCCAGCATTTT.

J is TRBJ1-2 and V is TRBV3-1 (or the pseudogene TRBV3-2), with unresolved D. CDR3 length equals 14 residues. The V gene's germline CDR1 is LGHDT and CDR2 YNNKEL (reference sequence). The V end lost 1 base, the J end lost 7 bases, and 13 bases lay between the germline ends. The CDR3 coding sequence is TGTGCCAGCAGCCAAGCGGGAATCTTAAGTGGCTACACCTTC. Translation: CASSQAGILSGYTF.

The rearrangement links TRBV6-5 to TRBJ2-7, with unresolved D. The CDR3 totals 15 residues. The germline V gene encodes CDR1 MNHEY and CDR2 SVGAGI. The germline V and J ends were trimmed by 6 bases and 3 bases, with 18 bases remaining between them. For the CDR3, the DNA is TGTGCCAGCAGCCTAGGCGGTAGTGTCCTCTACGAGCAGTACTTC. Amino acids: CASSLGGSVLYEQYF.

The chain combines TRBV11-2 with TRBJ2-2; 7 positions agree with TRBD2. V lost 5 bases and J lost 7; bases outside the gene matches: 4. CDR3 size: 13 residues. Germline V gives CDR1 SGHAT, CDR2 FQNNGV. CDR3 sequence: CASSRREFGELFF. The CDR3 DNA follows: TGTGCCAGCAGCCGGCGGGAGTTCGGGGAGCTGTTTTTT.

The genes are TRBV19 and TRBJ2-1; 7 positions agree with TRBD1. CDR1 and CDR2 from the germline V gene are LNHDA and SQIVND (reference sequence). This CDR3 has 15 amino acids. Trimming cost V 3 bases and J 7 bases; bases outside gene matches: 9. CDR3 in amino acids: CASSIVSTGVNEQFF. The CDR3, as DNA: TGTGCCAGTAGTATCGTCTCCACAGGGGTTAATGAGCAGTTCTTC.